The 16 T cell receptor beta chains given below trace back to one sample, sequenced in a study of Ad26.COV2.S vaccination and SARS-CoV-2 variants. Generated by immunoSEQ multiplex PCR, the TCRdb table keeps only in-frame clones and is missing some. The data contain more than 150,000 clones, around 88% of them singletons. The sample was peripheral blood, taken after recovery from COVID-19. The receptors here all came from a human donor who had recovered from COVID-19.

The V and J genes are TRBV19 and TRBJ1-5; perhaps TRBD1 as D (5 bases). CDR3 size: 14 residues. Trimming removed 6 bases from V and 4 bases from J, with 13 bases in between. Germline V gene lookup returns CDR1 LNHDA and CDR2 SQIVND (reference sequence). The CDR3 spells CASSGRGGNQPQHF. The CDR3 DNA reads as TGTGCCAGTAGCGGACGTGGGGGGAATCAGCCCCAGCATTTT.

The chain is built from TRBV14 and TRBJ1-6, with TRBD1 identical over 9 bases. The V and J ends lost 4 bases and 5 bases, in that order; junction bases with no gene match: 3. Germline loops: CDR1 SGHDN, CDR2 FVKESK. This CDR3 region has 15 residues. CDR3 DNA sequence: TGTGCCAGCAGCCGACAGGGGGGACATAATTCACCCCTCCACTTT. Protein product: CASSRQGGHNSPLHF.

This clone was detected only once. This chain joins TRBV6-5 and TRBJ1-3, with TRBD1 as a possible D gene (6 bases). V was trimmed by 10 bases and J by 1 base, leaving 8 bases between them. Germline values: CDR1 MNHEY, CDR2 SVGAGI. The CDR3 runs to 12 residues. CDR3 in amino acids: CATRGSGNTIYF. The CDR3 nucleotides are TGTGCCACCAGGGGTTCTGGAAACACCATATATTTT.

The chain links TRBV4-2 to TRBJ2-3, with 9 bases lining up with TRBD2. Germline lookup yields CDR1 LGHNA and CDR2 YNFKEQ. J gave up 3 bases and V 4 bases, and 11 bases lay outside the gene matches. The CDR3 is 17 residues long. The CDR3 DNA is TGTGCCAGCAGCCCAGAGGGTGGCGGGGGGGGGACAGATACGCAGTATTTT. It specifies CASSPEGGGGGTDTQYF.

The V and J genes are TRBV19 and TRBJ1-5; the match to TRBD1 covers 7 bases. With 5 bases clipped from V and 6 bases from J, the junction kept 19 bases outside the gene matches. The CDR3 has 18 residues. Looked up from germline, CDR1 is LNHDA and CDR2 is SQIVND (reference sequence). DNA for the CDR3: TGTGCCAGTAGTCCTCCGGGACAGCGCTCTTTTTGGCTTCAGCCCCAGCATTTT. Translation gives CASSPPGQRSFWLQPQHF.

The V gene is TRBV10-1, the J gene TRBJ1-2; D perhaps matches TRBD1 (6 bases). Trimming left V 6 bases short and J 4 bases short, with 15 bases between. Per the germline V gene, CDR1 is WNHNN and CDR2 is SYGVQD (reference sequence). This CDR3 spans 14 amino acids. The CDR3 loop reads CASREQGSGYGYTF. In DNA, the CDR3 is TGCGCCAGCAGAGAACAGGGTTCTGGCTATGGCTACACCTTC.

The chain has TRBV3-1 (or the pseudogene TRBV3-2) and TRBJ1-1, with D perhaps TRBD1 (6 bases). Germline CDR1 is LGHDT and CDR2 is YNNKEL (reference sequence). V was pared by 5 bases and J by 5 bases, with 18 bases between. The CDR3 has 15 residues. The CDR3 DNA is TGTGCCAGCAGCTCGAGTACAGGGAGGGAAACTGAAGCTTTCTTT. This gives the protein CASSSSTGRETEAFF.

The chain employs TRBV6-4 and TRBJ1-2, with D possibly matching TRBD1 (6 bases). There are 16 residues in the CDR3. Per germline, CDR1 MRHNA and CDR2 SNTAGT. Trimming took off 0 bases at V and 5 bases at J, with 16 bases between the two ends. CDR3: CASSDSSRGRGYGYTF. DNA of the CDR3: TGTGCCAGCAGTGACTCGAGTCGGGGCAGGGGATATGGCTACACCTTC.

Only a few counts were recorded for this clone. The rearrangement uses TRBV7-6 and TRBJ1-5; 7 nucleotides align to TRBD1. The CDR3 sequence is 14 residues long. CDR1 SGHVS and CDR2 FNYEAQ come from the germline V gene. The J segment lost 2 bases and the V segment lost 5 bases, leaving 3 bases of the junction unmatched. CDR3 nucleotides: TGTGCCAGCAGCCGCGGACAGGGCAATCAGCCCCAGCATTTT. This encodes CASSRGQGNQPQHF. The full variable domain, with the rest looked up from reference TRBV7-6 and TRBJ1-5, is GAGVSQSPRYKVTKRGQDVALRCDPISGHVSLYWYRQALGQGPEFLTYFNYEAQQDKSGLPNDRFSAERPEGSISTLTIQRTEQRDSAMYRCASSRGQGNQPQHFGDGTRLSIL.

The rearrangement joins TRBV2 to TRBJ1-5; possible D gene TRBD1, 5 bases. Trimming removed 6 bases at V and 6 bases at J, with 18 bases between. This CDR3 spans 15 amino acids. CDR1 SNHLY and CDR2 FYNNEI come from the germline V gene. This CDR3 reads CASRAGPKSGQPQHF. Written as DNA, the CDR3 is TGTGCCAGCAGGGCGGGACCGAAAAGCGGTCAGCCCCAGCATTTT.

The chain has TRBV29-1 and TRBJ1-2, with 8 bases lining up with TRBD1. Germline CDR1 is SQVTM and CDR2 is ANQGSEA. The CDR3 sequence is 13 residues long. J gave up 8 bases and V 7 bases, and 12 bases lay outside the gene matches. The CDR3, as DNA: TGCAGCGCTGACAGGGGTTTTTCGGAGGGCTACACCTTC. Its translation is CSADRGFSEGYTF.

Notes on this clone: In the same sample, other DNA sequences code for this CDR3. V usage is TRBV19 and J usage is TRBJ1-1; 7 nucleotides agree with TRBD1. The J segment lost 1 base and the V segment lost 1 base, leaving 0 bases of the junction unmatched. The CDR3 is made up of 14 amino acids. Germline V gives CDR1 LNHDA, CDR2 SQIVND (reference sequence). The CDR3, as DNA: TGTGCCAGTAGTATAGGACAGGGGAACACTGAAGCTTTCTTT. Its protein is CASSIGQGNTEAFF.

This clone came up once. CDR3 nucleotide sequence: TGCAGCGTGGGACATCCCGGCGGGAATGAGCAGTTCTTC. This translates into CSVGHPGGNEQFF. The chain combines TRBV29-1 with TRBJ2-1, with D possibly matching TRBD1 (6 bases). The germline CDR1 and CDR2 sequences are SQVTM and ANQGSEA. The CDR3 length is 13 residues. V was cut by 6 bases and J by 7 bases, with 16 bases left in between.

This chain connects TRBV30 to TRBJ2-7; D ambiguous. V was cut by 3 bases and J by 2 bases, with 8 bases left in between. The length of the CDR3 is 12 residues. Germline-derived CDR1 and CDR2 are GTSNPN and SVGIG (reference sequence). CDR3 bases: TGTGCCTGGAGCGCGGCTACCTACGAGCAGTACTTC. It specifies CAWSAATYEQYF. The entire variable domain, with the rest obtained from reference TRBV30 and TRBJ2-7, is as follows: SQTIHQWPATLVQPVGSPLSLECTVEGTSNPNLYWYRQAAGRGLQLLFYSVGIGQISSEVPQNLSASRPQDRQFILSSKKLLLSDSGFYLCAWSAATYEQYFGPGTRLTVT.

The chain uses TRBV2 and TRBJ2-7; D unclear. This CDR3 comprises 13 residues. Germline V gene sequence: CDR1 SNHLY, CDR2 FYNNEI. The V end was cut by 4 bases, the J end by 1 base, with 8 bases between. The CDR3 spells CASSGAGSYEQYF. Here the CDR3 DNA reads TGTGCCAGCAGTGGTGCTGGATCCTACGAGCAGTACTTC.

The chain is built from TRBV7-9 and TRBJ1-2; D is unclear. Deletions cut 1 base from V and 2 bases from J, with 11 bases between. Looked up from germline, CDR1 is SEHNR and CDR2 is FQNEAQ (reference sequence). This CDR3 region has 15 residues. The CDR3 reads CASSLERGRNYGYTF. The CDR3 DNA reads TGTGCCAGCAGCTTAGAACGAGGGAGGAACTATGGCTACACCTTC.